Below are 31 T cell receptor beta chains sequenced from a single sample in a study of blood T cell repertoires in COVID-19. The assay was immunoSEQ multiplex PCR, and TCRdb's table has in-frame clones only and misses some. The repertoire holds roughly 220,000 clones, with about four fifths as singletons. Sequenced input: peripheral blood. Receptors originate from an elderly woman with COVID-19, enrolled during active disease.

V usage is TRBV30 and J usage is TRBJ1-2, with unresolved D. The V end was cut by 0 bases, the J end by 8 bases, with 7 bases between. Germline V gene sequence: CDR1 GTSNPN, CDR2 SVGIG (reference sequence). The CDR3 is 11 residues long. The CDR3 nucleotides are TGTGCCTGGAGTGTGAACGAGGGCTACACCTTC. Translation: CAWSVNEGYTF.

The chain combines TRBV15 with TRBJ1-1, with D possibly being TRBD1 (5 bases). This CDR3 has 13 amino acids. Trimming left V 5 bases short and J 5 bases short, with 12 bases between. Germline loops: CDR1 LNHNV, CDR2 YYDKDF (reference sequence). CDR3 amino acids: CATSGWRGTEAFF. In DNA, the CDR3 is TGTGCCACCAGCGGGTGGAGGGGTACTGAAGCTTTCTTT.

The V call is TRBV28, the J call TRBJ1-5; the D is unclear. This CDR3 contains 16 residues. The V gene's germline CDR1 is MDHEN and CDR2 SYDVKM. V dropped 6 bases and J dropped 4 bases, with 19 bases sitting between them. Here the CDR3 DNA reads TGTGCCAGCAGCCTCCGGGCCACCCGGAGGAATCAGCCCCAGCATTTT. Protein sequence: CASSLRATRRNQPQHF.

The rearrangement links TRBV3-1 (or the pseudogene TRBV3-2) to TRBJ1-2; D not certain. Germline CDR1 and CDR2: LGHDT and YNNKEL (reference sequence). V was shortened by 1 base and J by 6 bases, with 9 bases between the two germline ends. The length of the CDR3 is 13 residues. The CDR3 coding sequence is TGTGCCAGCAGCCAAGCCTTCTCTAATGGCTACACCTTC. The encoded protein is CASSQAFSNGYTF.

V is TRBV7-2 and J is TRBJ2-7; TRBD1 agrees at 11 bases. Unmatched junction bases numbered 3, after V lost 5 bases and J lost 3 bases. This CDR3 has 14 residues. CDR1 and CDR2 (germline): SGHTA, FQGNSA. The CDR3 protein is CASSRDRGVYEQYF. The CDR3 coding sequence is TGTGCCAGCAGCCGGGACAGGGGGGTCTACGAGCAGTACTTC.

V gene TRBV20-1 combines with J gene TRBJ2-5, with 9 bases fitting TRBD2. Germline V gene lookup returns CDR1 DFQATT and CDR2 SNEGSKA (reference sequence). The CDR3 has 11 residues. V trimming: 6 bases; J trimming: 7 bases; junction bases outside the gene matches: 3. The CDR3 loop is CSAGAGGTQYF. CDR3 DNA: TGCAGTGCCGGAGCGGGGGGGACCCAGTACTTC.

Here the CDR3 reads CASSQEYRAFTDTQYF. The CDR3 nucleotides are TGTGCCAGCAGCCAAGAATACAGGGCTTTCACAGATACGCAGTATTTT. The chain has TRBV14 and TRBJ2-3; D possibly corresponds to TRBD1 (6 bases). Germline assignment: CDR1 SGHDN and CDR2 FVKESK. This CDR3 is 16 amino acids long. V gave up 0 bases and J gave up 2 bases, with 12 bases separating them.

This rearrangement joins TRBV6-1 to TRBJ2-7; the D gene is possibly TRBD2 (5 bases). The CDR3 is 17 residues long. Germline V CDR1 and CDR2: MNHNS, SASEGT. V lost 0 bases and J lost 2, with 17 bases in between. The CDR3 sequence is CASSEARTPDSPYEQYF. The CDR3 coding sequence is TGTGCCAGCAGTGAAGCGCGCACGCCGGACTCTCCCTACGAGCAGTACTTC.

The genes are TRBV5-1 and TRBJ2-3, with 8 bases matching TRBD2. Germline values: CDR1 SGHRS, CDR2 YFSETQ. This CDR3 spans 14 amino acids. V lost 4 bases, J lost 3 bases, and 4 bases stayed unmatched. CDR3 DNA sequence: TGCGCCAGCAGCCGCAGCGGGAGAACAGATACGCAGTATTTT. Translating it yields CASSRSGRTDTQYF.

The V gene is TRBV9, the J gene TRBJ1-1, with D uncertain. In germline, CDR1 is SGDLS, CDR2 YYNGEE. Trimming removed 3 bases from V and 0 bases from J, with 3 bases in between. This CDR3 region has 12 residues. For the CDR3, the DNA is TGTGCCAGCAGCGCCATGAACACTGAAGCTTTCTTT. Amino acids: CASSAMNTEAFF.

The chain links TRBV4-3 to TRBJ2-4; 9 bases are shared with TRBD2. The germline V gene encodes CDR1 LGHNA and CDR2 YSLEER. V trimming: 4 bases; J trimming: 6 bases; junction bases outside the gene matches: 16. CDR3 length: 18 amino acids. CDR3 DNA sequence: TGCGCCAGCAGCCTATCTACTTCGACTAGCGGATACATAAACATTCAGTACTTC. Translating gives CASSLSTSTSGYINIQYF.

V usage is TRBV7-2 and J usage is TRBJ2-5, with 8 bases fitting TRBD1. Germline assignment: CDR1 SGHTA and CDR2 FQGNSA. V lost 5 bases to trimming and J lost 1 base; unmatched junction nucleotides: 6. CDR3 length: 15 residues. CDR3 region: CASSTRGTGQETQYF. The CDR3 region has the DNA TGTGCCAGCAGCACCCGCGGGACAGGCCAAGAGACCCAGTACTTC.

The chain employs TRBV5-1 and TRBJ2-5; 10 nucleotides line up with TRBD1. CDR3 length: 15 amino acids. Trimming removed 0 bases from V and 4 bases from J; junction bases left unmatched: 3. The germline gives CDR1 SGHRS, CDR2 YFSETQ. The chain's CDR3 is CASSLVRTGGETQYF. DNA for the CDR3: TGCGCCAGCAGCTTGGTTAGGACAGGGGGAGAGACCCAGTACTTC.

DNA of the CDR3: TGTGCCAGCAGCTTAGATACTAGCGGGAGTAATGAGCAGTTCTTC. Its protein is CASSLDTSGSNEQFF. The chain links TRBV7-9 to TRBJ2-1, with 11 bases fitting TRBD2. The V gene end was trimmed by 1 base and the J gene end by 7 bases; junction bases not matched to a gene: 3. This CDR3 is 15 amino acids long. CDR1 and CDR2 from the germline V gene are SEHNR and FQNEAQ (reference sequence).

The V and J genes are TRBV11-1 and TRBJ2-3, with unresolved D. The ends were cut back, 5 bases at V and 4 bases at J, with 10 bases in the middle. Germline-derived CDR1 and CDR2 are SGHAT and FQDESV (reference sequence). The CDR3 sequence is 13 residues long. The CDR3 region has the DNA TGTGCCAGCAGCGTTACTACGGCAGATACGCAGTATTTT. Its protein is CASSVTTADTQYF. Variable domain in full (rest from reference TRBV11-1 and TRBJ2-3): EAEVAQSPRYKITEKSQAVAFWCDPISGHATLYWYRQILGQGPELLVQFQDESVVDDSQLPKDRFSAERLKGVDSTLKIQPAELGDSAMYLCASSVTTADTQYFGPGTRLTVL.

This chain connects TRBV5-1 to TRBJ2-7, with TRBD2 matching over 12 bases. The germline V gene encodes CDR1 SGHRS and CDR2 YFSETQ. V dropped 0 bases and J dropped 4; count of bases not matched to a gene: 5. The CDR3 has 16 residues. CDR3 in amino acids: CASSLEGTSGSYEQYF. In nucleotides, the CDR3 is TGCGCCAGCAGCTTGGAAGGGACTAGCGGGTCGTACGAGCAGTACTTC.

V usage is TRBV28 and J usage is TRBJ2-7, with D maybe TRBD2 (6 bases). Per the germline V gene, CDR1 is MDHEN and CDR2 is SYDVKM. The CDR3 loop spans 15 amino acids. V dropped 8 bases and J dropped 7 bases, with 24 bases sitting between them. The CDR3 loop reads CASEGTPGLGGEQYF. For the CDR3, the DNA is TGTGCCAGCGAAGGAACTCCGGGACTCGGAGGGGAGCAGTACTTC.

The chain recombines TRBV9 with TRBJ2-7, with 12 bases lining up with TRBD1. J lost 5 bases, V lost 3 bases, and 3 bases had no gene match. This CDR3 spans 14 amino acids. Germline V gene lookup returns CDR1 SGDLS and CDR2 YYNGEE. As DNA, the CDR3 is TGTGCCAGCAGCGGGGACAGGGGGCCCGACGAGCAGTACTTC. This translates into CASSGDRGPDEQYF.

The chain is built from TRBV7-9 and TRBJ1-1; tentatively, D is TRBD1 (6 bases). Between the trimmed V and J ends, which lost 1 base and 11 bases, there was a span of 17 bases. Germline loops: CDR1 SEHNR, CDR2 FQNEAQ (reference sequence). The CDR3 spans 14 residues. The DNA for the CDR3 is TGTGCCAGCAGCTTAGGGGGGCTTTGGAGCGGCGCTTTCTTT. It codes for CASSLGGLWSGAFF.

For the CDR3, the DNA is TGTGCCAGTAGGGGGACAGACAGGGCCAACGTCCTGACTTTC. It codes for CASRGTDRANVLTF. The chain combines TRBV19 with TRBJ2-6; TRBD1 aligns across 7 bases. Germline V gene lookup returns CDR1 LNHDA and CDR2 SQIVND (reference sequence). J lost 5 bases, V lost 6 bases, and 4 bases had no gene match. CDR3 length: 14 residues.

The rearrangement joins TRBV6-5 to TRBJ1-2; D is uncertain. CDR3 length: 15 residues. Trimming shortened V by 0 bases and J by 6 bases, and 14 bases separated the two germline ends. Germline loops: CDR1 MNHEY, CDR2 SVGAGI. The DNA for the CDR3 is TGTGCCAGCAGTTACTCGAGGGCTGCCCCTCATGGCTACACCTTC. Its protein product is CASSYSRAAPHGYTF.

V usage is TRBV9 and J usage is TRBJ1-3; D gene uncertain. The CDR3 runs to 15 residues. V was shortened by 2 bases and J by 0 bases, with 9 bases between the two germline ends. The V gene's germline CDR1 is SGDLS and CDR2 YYNGEE. The CDR3 nucleotides read TGTGCCAGCAGCGTTAGCGGTAGCTCTGGAAACACCATATATTTT. Amino acid sequence: CASSVSGSSGNTIYF.

The rearrangement uses TRBV11-3 and TRBJ1-1; D is undetermined. The CDR3 is 16 residues long. The V and J ends lost 5 bases and 1 base respectively, with 17 bases between them. Germline CDR1 reads SGHNT; CDR2 reads YENEEA. The CDR3 DNA reads TGTGCCAGCAGCCGCGAGGGCACACACTGGAACACTGAAGCTTTCTTT. The encoded protein is CASSREGTHWNTEAFF. The full variable domain, rest sourced from reference TRBV11-3 and TRBJ1-1, is EAGVVQSPRYKIIEKKQPVAFWCNPISGHNTLYWYLQNLGQGPELLIRYENEEAVDDSQLPKDRFSAERLKGVDSTLKIQPAELGDSAVYLCASSREGTHWNTEAFFGQGTRLTVV.

This clone was seen a handful of times. This chain connects TRBV5-4 to TRBJ2-3; D remains unclear. CDR1 is SGHNT, CDR2 YYREEE, per germline (reference sequence). This CDR3 is built from 14 residues. V gave up 4 bases and J gave up 2 bases, with 11 bases separating them. The CDR3 DNA sequence: TGTGCCAGCAGCCTGCGGAGCGCCACAGATACGCAGTATTTT. It yields the protein CASSLRSATDTQYF.

The V call is TRBV27, the J call TRBJ2-1; the D gene is possibly TRBD1 (5 bases). Per germline, CDR1 MNHEY and CDR2 SMNVEV (reference sequence). Trimming left V 0 bases short and J 4 bases short, with 19 bases between. This CDR3 contains 18 residues. The DNA of the CDR3 is TGTGCCAGCAGTTTATCGGCCCCTCAGGGTATTGGGTACAATGAGCAGTTCTTC. It yields the protein CASSLSAPQGIGYNEQFF.

This rearrangement joins TRBV5-6 to TRBJ1-2, with D tentatively TRBD1 (5 bases). The V and J ends lost 1 base and 7 bases respectively, with 17 bases between them. This CDR3 comprises 15 residues. CDR1 is SGHDT and CDR2 is YYEEEE in the germline V gene. CDR3 sequence (DNA): TGTGCCAGCAGCTTGAGGGGACTAGTGGGTTCTGGCTACACCTTC. It encodes CASSLRGLVGSGYTF.

This clone was counted once. J is TRBJ1-4 and V is TRBV21-1; the table's D call TRBD1 went unverified against the DNA. TRBV21-1 is flagged as a pseudogene. The CDR3 totals 15 residues. CDR3 DNA sequence: TGTGCCAGCAGCATCCGGACAGGGGTTCAACATAACTCTTTTTTT. Translated, it gives CASSIRTGVQHNSFF.

This chain connects TRBV5-1 to TRBJ2-3, with 9 bases identical to TRBD1. Unmatched junction bases numbered 4, after V lost 1 base and J lost 4 bases. Germline V CDR1 and CDR2: SGHRS, YFSETQ. CDR3 length equals 15 residues. The CDR3 here is CASSLQGTGPDTQYF. CDR3 bases: TGCGCCAGCAGCTTGCAGGGGACAGGGCCAGATACGCAGTATTTT.

The chain links TRBV7-6 to TRBJ2-1, with 10 bases lining up with TRBD2. Germline lookup yields CDR1 SGHVS and CDR2 FNYEAQ. The CDR3 extends over 16 amino acids. V lost 5 bases, J lost 1 base, and 5 bases stayed unmatched. The CDR3 spells CASSPGTSESYNEQFF. For the CDR3, the DNA is TGTGCCAGCAGCCCGGGGACTAGCGAGTCCTACAATGAGCAGTTCTTC.

The chain has TRBV3-1 (or the pseudogene TRBV3-2) and TRBJ2-1; D possibly corresponds to TRBD2 (5 bases). This CDR3 has 15 residues. Trimming left V 8 bases short and J 5 bases short, with 19 bases between. Germline CDR1 reads LGHDT; CDR2 reads YNNKEL (reference sequence). DNA of the CDR3: TGTGCCAGCGGCGGGTCACTAAGAGGAAACAATGAGCAGTTCTTC. Translating it yields CASGGSLRGNNEQFF.

The rearrangement joins TRBV6-5 to TRBJ1-5; TRBD1 matches at 9 bases. The germline V gene encodes CDR1 MNHEY and CDR2 SVGAGI. With 6 bases clipped from V and 3 bases from J, the junction kept 3 bases outside the gene matches. The CDR3 is 14 residues long. CDR3 nucleotides: TGTGCCAGCAGGAGGACAGGGGACAATCAGCCCCAGCATTTT. This codes for CASRRTGDNQPQHF.